This T cell receptor beta chain was profiled in a study of control samples from healthy donors and cancer patients. The assay was immunoSEQ multiplex PCR, and TCRdb's table has in-frame clones only and misses some. This table holds 80,000 to 85,000 clones, more than 70% found once. This clone was recorded only once. The J segment lost 5 bases and the V segment lost 6 bases, leaving 8 bases of the junction unmatched. This CDR3 is 14 amino acids long. CDR1 is MGHDK, CDR2 SYGVNS, per germline. The source of this sequence is a woman between 50 and 59 years old in good health. J is TRBJ1-1 and V is TRBV25-1, with 8 bases matching TRBD1. The sequencing sample was made of blood. The CDR3 nucleotides are TGTGCCAGCAGGGGGACAGGTCTTTATACTGAAGCTTTCTTT. This sequence encodes CASRGTGLYTEAFF.